A selection of T cell receptor beta chains follows, all from one sample in a study of control samples from healthy donors and cancer patients. Clones were read by immunoSEQ multiplex PCR, and TCRdb kept only the in-frame ones, dropping some. The sample has around 50,000 clones, approximately 95% seen once. The material sequenced was blood. The receptors originated from a woman aged 30 to 39 in good health. Both conserved end residues are part of each CDR3. D genes are given only for firm matches.

len	v_gene	d_gene	j_gene	CDR3aa	CDR3nt
13	TRBV20-1	TRBD2	TRBJ2-7	CSASISGLYEQYF	TGCAGTGCTAGTATTAGCGGGCTCTACGAGCAGTACTTC
14	TRBV14	.	TRBJ1-1	CASSQGVRGTEAFF	TGTGCCAGCAGCCAAGGCGTCAGGGGCACTGAAGCTTTCTTT
13	TRBV19	TRBD1	TRBJ2-7	CASSMVTGEMLYF	TGTGCCAGTAGTATGGTGACAGGGGAGATGCTGTACTTC
16	TRBV15	TRBD2	TRBJ2-1	CATSFVAGGSYNEQFF	TGTGCCACCAGCTTTGTTGCGGGAGGCTCCTACAATGAGCAGTTCTTC
15	TRBV10-2	.	TRBJ2-1	CASSASGFWDNEQFF	TGCGCCAGCAGTGCGAGCGGCTTCTGGGACAATGAGCAGTTCTTC
11	TRBV12-3/TRBV12-4	.	TRBJ2-1	CASSFGYEQFF	TGTGCCAGCAGTTTTGGATATGAGCAGTTCTTC
18	TRBV24-1	TRBD2	TRBJ2-1	CATSDITPGTSGNNEQFF	TGTGCCACCAGTGATATAACCCCCGGGACTAGCGGGAACAATGAGCAGTTCTTC
14	TRBV5-1	TRBD1	TRBJ1-2	CASSLGGAYYGYTF	TGCGCCAGCAGCCTAGGGGGCGCGTACTATGGCTACACCTTC
15	TRBV9	.	TRBJ2-7	CASSVAGGPGGEQYF	TGTGCCAGCAGCGTAGCTGGGGGACCGGGCGGCGAGCAGTACTTC
11	TRBV28	.	TRBJ1-1	CASSLRDEAFF	TGTGCCAGCTCCCTCCGGGACGAGGCTTTCTTT
13	TRBV3-1/TRBV3-2	.	TRBJ2-5	CASRSRPQETQYF	TGTGCCAGCAGAAGTCGACCTCAAGAGACCCAGTACTTC
16	TRBV18	TRBD2	TRBJ2-2	CASSQTSGVNTGELFF	TGTGCCAGCTCACAGACTAGCGGGGTCAACACCGGGGAGCTGTTTTTT
15	TRBV14	TRBD2	TRBJ2-7	CASSQRSGSSYEQYF	TGTGCCAGCAGCCAACGTAGCGGGAGTAGCTACGAGCAGTACTTC